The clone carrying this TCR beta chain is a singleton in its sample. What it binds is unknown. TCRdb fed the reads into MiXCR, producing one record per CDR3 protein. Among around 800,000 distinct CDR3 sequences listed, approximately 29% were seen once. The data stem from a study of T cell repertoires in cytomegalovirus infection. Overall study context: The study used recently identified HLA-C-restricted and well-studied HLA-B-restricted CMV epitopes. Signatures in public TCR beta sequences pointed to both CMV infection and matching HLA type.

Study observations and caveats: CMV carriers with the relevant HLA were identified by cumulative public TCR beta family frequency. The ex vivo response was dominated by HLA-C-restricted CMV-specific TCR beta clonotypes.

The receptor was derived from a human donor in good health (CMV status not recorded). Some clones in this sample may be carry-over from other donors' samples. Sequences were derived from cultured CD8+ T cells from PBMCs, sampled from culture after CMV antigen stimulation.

The CDR3 DNA is TGTGCCAGCGGACCGGGGGCCGGGGGCACTGAAGCTTTCTTT. Its protein is CASGPGAGGTEAFF. The chain is built from TRBV6-5 and TRBJ1-1, with D possibly being TRBD1 (6 bases). The CDR3 has 14 amino acids. Trimming pared 8 bases from V and 4 bases from J, leaving 17 bases between. Germline CDR1 and CDR2: MNHEY and SVGAGI.